The 30 T cell receptor beta chains below were found in one sample sequenced in a study of blood T cells in healthy people across ages. PCR was performed a second time for about 7 to 12 cycles using a sample-barcoded 5' primer and a J-beta primer mix. One entry per CDR3 protein, called by TCRdb with MiXCR from the 5' RACE reads. In the table there are 730,000 or so distinct CDR3 sequences, roughly 47% of which are singletons. The sequenced sample was blood. These receptors were obtained from a woman aged 55-69 years in good health.

This clonotype was recorded a few times. This chain joins TRBV7-2 and TRBJ2-5, with 8 bases identical to TRBD2. CDR1 SGHTA and CDR2 FQGNSA come from the germline V gene. J gave up 3 bases and V 6 bases, and 9 bases lay outside the gene matches. CDR3 length: 15 amino acids. CDR3 in amino acids: CASRDPGTSEETQYF. CDR3 nucleotides: TGTGCCAGCAGGGATCCTGGGACTAGTGAAGAGACCCAGTACTTC.

This clonotype was counted many times. The chain employs TRBV7-7 and TRBJ2-2; the D is unclear. There are 15 residues in the CDR3. Germline CDR1 and CDR2: SSHAT and FNYEAQ (reference sequence). V shed 6 bases and J shed 0 bases, with 11 bases lying between them. This chain's CDR3 is CASSSSRANTGELFF. CDR3 in DNA: TGTGCCAGCAGTTCCAGTAGGGCGAACACCGGGGAGCTGTTTTTT.

A remark on this clonotype: Being one base from a much bigger clone, this may be a read error. The rearrangement links TRBV20-1 to TRBJ2-5; D is unclear. The tail of the sequence fits TRBJ2-1 better, so the J call may be wrong. Germline V gene lookup returns CDR1 DFQATT and CDR2 SNEGSKA (reference sequence). The CDR3 runs 12 residues. CDR3 sequence: CSAPRSSETQFF. CDR3 coding DNA: TGCAGTGCTCCGCGAAGTAGTGAGACCCAGTTCTTC.

V is TRBV19 and J is TRBJ2-5; D gene ambiguous. This CDR3 has 15 residues. Germline CDR1 reads LNHDA; CDR2 reads SQIVND (reference sequence). The ends were cut back, 3 bases at V and 2 bases at J, with 13 bases in the middle. The CDR3 region is CASSMGIKLQETQYF. The CDR3 region has the DNA TGTGCCAGTAGTATGGGGATCAAACTACAAGAGACCCAGTACTTC.

In this sample, this clonotype turned up once. The chain employs TRBV20-1 and TRBJ2-7, with TRBD2 matching over 8 bases. The CDR3 covers 14 residues. CDR1 DFQATT and CDR2 SNEGSKA come from the germline V gene (reference sequence). The trim removed 7 bases at V and 7 bases at J, leaving 15 bases unmatched. This CDR3 reads CSVRGGSSYNEQYF. The CDR3 nucleotides read TGCAGTGTCCGGGGGGGGAGCTCCTACAATGAGCAGTACTTC.

The rearrangement joins TRBV6-1 to TRBJ2-7, with TRBD1 identical over 12 bases. This CDR3 spans 16 amino acids. V trimming: 2 bases; J trimming: 6 bases; junction bases outside the gene matches: 8. Germline-derived CDR1 and CDR2 are MNHNS and SASEGT. The DNA for the CDR3 is TGTGCCAGCAGTGAACCTCCGGGACAGGGGGCGGGCGAGCAGTACTTC. It encodes CASSEPPGQGAGEQYF.

The gene calls are TRBV24-1 and TRBJ2-7, with TRBD1 matching over 7 bases. The DNA end lines up better with TRBJ2-5; the J call may be wrong. There are 14 residues in the CDR3. Germline V gene lookup returns CDR1 KGHDR and CDR2 SFDVKD. CDR3 sequence (DNA): TGTGCCACCAGTGCCGCGACAGGGACAGAGACCCAGTACTTC. Protein sequence: CATSAATGTETQYF.

This clonotype was counted a few times. V is TRBV4-2 and J is TRBJ2-2; D is possibly TRBD1 (7 bases). There are 17 residues in the CDR3. V lost 4 bases, J lost 1 base, and 16 bases lay in between. Germline V gene lookup returns CDR1 LGHNA and CDR2 YNFKEQ. CDR3 DNA: TGTGCCAGCAGCCTAGGGGGGCCAGGGGGGAACACCGGGGAGCTGTTTTTT. It codes for CASSLGGPGGNTGELFF.

On this clonotype: A much larger clone lies one base from this, so it may be a read error. The J gene is TRBJ2-7, the V gene TRBV7-2; 10 bases match TRBD1. From germline, CDR1 is SGHTA and CDR2 FQGNSA. This CDR3 has 14 residues. V lost 11 bases, J lost 0 bases, and 7 bases stayed unmatched. DNA of the CDR3: TGTGCCGGTTGCCGGGACAGGGGCTCCTACGAGCAGTACTTC. This translates into CAGCRDRGSYEQYF.

The gene calls are TRBV28 and TRBJ1-2, with D unresolved. V shed 10 bases and J shed 3 bases, with 12 bases lying between them. This CDR3 has 12 residues. Germline V gene data show CDR1 as MDHEN and CDR2 as SYDVKM. This CDR3 is CATGRPHYGYTF. The CDR3 coding sequence is TGTGCCACCGGAAGACCGCACTATGGCTACACCTTC.

The V call is TRBV20-1, the J call TRBJ1-2; D unclear. Germline V gene lookup returns CDR1 DFQATT and CDR2 SNEGSKA (reference sequence). The CDR3 extends over 14 amino acids. V was shortened by 6 bases and J by 0 bases, with 14 bases between the two germline ends. The CDR3 nucleotides are TGCAGTGCCGGCCCGGGAACCACTAACTATGGCTACACCTTC. This codes for CSAGPGTTNYGYTF.

The chain couples TRBV5-1 to TRBJ1-1; possibly TRBD1 for D (6 bases). Trimming took off 2 bases at V and 5 bases at J, with 16 bases between the two ends. Germline V gives CDR1 SGHRS, CDR2 YFSETQ. The CDR3 extends over 15 amino acids. As DNA, the CDR3 is TGCGCCAGCAGCTTAAAACAGGGTGTGTTAACTGAAGCTTTCTTT. Residues: CASSLKQGVLTEAFF. Using reference TRBV5-1 and TRBJ1-1 for the parts outside the CDR3, the full variable domain is KAGVTQTPRYLIKTRGQQVTLSCSPISGHRSVSWYQQTPGQGLQFLFEYFSETQRNKGNFPGRFSGRQFSNSRSEMNVSTLELGDSALYLCASSLKQGVLTEAFFGQGTRLTVV.

The V and J genes are TRBV29-1 and TRBJ2-3, with 7 bases lining up with TRBD2. CDR3 size: 14 residues. Looked up from germline, CDR1 is SQVTM and CDR2 is ANQGSEA. J gave up 6 bases and V 7 bases, and 13 bases lay outside the gene matches. The CDR3 loop reads CSGRLAGFGDTQYF. CDR3 sequence (DNA): TGCAGCGGAAGACTAGCAGGGTTTGGGGATACGCAGTATTTT.

A few counts support this clonotype. V usage is TRBV2 and J usage is TRBJ2-3; 9 bases agree with TRBD1. Losses at the gene ends were 6 bases for V and 4 bases for J; bases not matched to a gene: 5. Germline CDR1 SNHLY, CDR2 FYNNEI. CDR3 length: 14 amino acids. CDR3 sequence reads: CASSVGTGPDTQYF. In nucleotides, the CDR3 is TGTGCCAGCAGCGTCGGGACAGGGCCAGATACGCAGTATTTT.

V usage is TRBV3-1 and J usage is TRBJ2-3, with 7 positions matching TRBD2. Germline V gene data show CDR1 as LGHDT and CDR2 as YNNKEL (reference sequence). This CDR3 comprises 15 residues. V gave up 4 bases and J gave up 6 bases; unmatched junction bases: 10. The CDR3 nucleotides read TGTGCCAGCAGCCCTGGAGCGGGGCTCATGGATACGCAGTATTTT. Its protein product is CASSPGAGLMDTQYF.

This chain uses TRBV4-2 with TRBJ2-7, with D possibly TRBD2 on 6 matching bases. Germline values: CDR1 LGHNA, CDR2 YNFKEQ. V dropped 1 base and J dropped 0 bases, with 10 bases sitting between them. This CDR3 region has 15 residues. Here the CDR3 DNA reads TGTGCCAGCAGCCAAGTAGCGGCAAACTCCTACGAGCAGTACTTC. Its translation: CASSQVAANSYEQYF.

The V gene is TRBV29-1, the J gene TRBJ2-1, with 7 bases identical to TRBD1. In germline, CDR1 is SQVTM, CDR2 ANQGSEA. Trimming cost V 5 bases and J 8 bases; bases outside gene matches: 3. This CDR3 is 11 amino acids long. CDR3 residues: CSVYRGDEQFF. The CDR3 DNA reads as TGCAGCGTTTACAGGGGAGATGAGCAGTTCTTC.

This chain connects TRBV6-5 to TRBJ2-7; 10 nucleotides align to TRBD2. The V gene's germline CDR1 is MNHEY and CDR2 SVGAGI. V lost 6 bases, J lost 1 base, and 9 bases stayed unmatched. The CDR3 is made up of 16 amino acids. CDR3 in amino acids: CASSLRGTSVSYEQYF. DNA for the CDR3: TGTGCCAGCAGCCTCAGGGGGACTAGCGTATCCTACGAGCAGTACTTC.

This clonotype appeared a few times. This chain uses TRBV27 with TRBJ2-6; tentatively, D is TRBD2 (6 bases). The V end was cut by 6 bases, the J end by 0 bases, with 12 bases between. Germline V gene data show CDR1 as MNHEY and CDR2 as SMNVEV (reference sequence). CDR3 length: 16 amino acids. The CDR3 protein is CASSLDYPSGANVLTF. Written as DNA, the CDR3 is TGTGCCAGCAGCCTGGACTACCCCTCTGGGGCCAACGTCCTGACTTTC.

The V and J genes are TRBV10-3 and TRBJ1-1; 10 bases agree with TRBD1. The CDR3 consists of 12 residues. Germline CDR1 ENHRY, CDR2 SYGVKD. With V trimmed by 6 bases and J by 10 bases, 5 bases remained unmatched. CDR3 coding DNA: TGTGCCATCAGCCGAGACAGGGGGCGAGCTTTCTTT. It translates to CAISRDRGRAFF.

This clonotype has ten or more counts. This sequence joins TRBV7-9 and TRBJ2-7; D ambiguous. The V and J ends lost 1 base and 5 bases respectively, with 6 bases between them. The CDR3 runs to 12 residues. The V gene's germline CDR1 is SEHNR and CDR2 FQNEAQ (reference sequence). The CDR3 sequence: CASSLDGDEQYF. The DNA of the CDR3 is TGTGCCAGCAGCTTAGATGGGGACGAGCAGTACTTC.

This clonotype was detected only once. The CDR3, as DNA: TGTGCCAGCAGCTTCCGGGAGGGGTACAATGAGCAGTACTTC. It translates to CASSFREGYNEQYF. The chain combines TRBV7-9 with TRBJ2-7, with 8 bases aligning to TRBD2. CDR3 length: 14 amino acids. Unmatched junction bases numbered 8, after V lost 3 bases and J lost 7 bases. CDR1 SEHNR and CDR2 FQNEAQ come from the germline V gene (reference sequence).

This clonotype has only a few counts. In DNA form, the CDR3 reads TGTGCCAGCAGCTCATACAGGGGACTGCTATCGTTGAACACTGAAGCTTTCTTT. Translated: CASSSYRGLLSLNTEAFF. The chain carries TRBV7-2 and TRBJ1-1, with 7 positions matching TRBD1. There are 18 residues in the CDR3. From germline, CDR1 is SGHTA and CDR2 FQGNSA. Germline trimming cut 4 bases from V and 0 bases from J; bases unmatched to any gene: 14.

About this clonotype: A junction boundary mismatches the germline segment, possibly from a read error. This rearrangement joins TRBV7-2 to TRBJ2-3, with 8 nucleotides matching TRBD2. In germline, CDR1 is SGHTA, CDR2 FQGNSA. The CDR3 sequence is 15 residues long. CDR3 loop: CARSFGGGLGDTQYF. The CDR3 nucleotides read TGTGCCCGCAGCTTTGGCGGGGGGTTGGGAGATACGCAGTATTTT. Looking up the rest from reference TRBV7-2 and TRBJ2-3 gives the full variable domain: GAGVSQSPSNKVTEKGKDVELRCDPISGHTALYWYRQSLGQGLEFLIYFQGNSAPDKSGLPSDRFSAERTGGSVSTLTIQRTQQEDSAVYLCARSFGGGLGDTQYFGPGTRLTVL.

The CDR3 sequence: CASSFGINNSPLHF. CDR3 coding DNA: TGTGCCAGCAGTTTTGGCATCAATAATTCACCCCTCCACTTT. The gene calls are TRBV27 and TRBJ1-6; no clear D gene. Per the germline V gene, CDR1 is MNHEY and CDR2 is SMNVEV (reference sequence). V lost 3 bases to trimming and J lost 5 bases, with 8 bases between them. The CDR3 sequence is 14 residues long.

To note about this clonotype: A much larger clonotype is one base distant, so this may be a read error. The CDR3 bases are TGCGCCAGCAGGTACCGTTCGAACTCCTACAATGAGCAGTACTTC. Its translation is CASRYRSNSYNEQYF. The genes are TRBV4-3 and TRBJ2-1; D gene unclear. Matching the DNA end better, TRBJ2-7 makes the J call doubtful. This CDR3 is built from 15 residues. CDR1 and CDR2 (germline): LGHNA, YSLEER.

V usage is TRBV20-1 and J usage is TRBJ2-5, with D perhaps matching TRBD2 (6 bases). Germline CDR1 is DFQATT and CDR2 is SNEGSKA (reference sequence). The ends were cut back, 5 bases at V and 4 bases at J, with 14 bases in the middle. CDR3 length: 13 residues. The CDR3, as DNA: TGCAGTGCTTTCGCGGGGAGCGGAGAGACCCAGTACTTC. It is translated as CSAFAGSGETQYF.

This clonotype was counted ten times or more. This chain connects TRBV29-1 to TRBJ1-2; TRBD1 matches at 8 bases. This CDR3 comprises 14 residues. The junction had 8 bases not matched to a gene; V was cut back by 6 bases and J by 2 bases. Germline CDR1 reads SQVTM; CDR2 reads ANQGSEA. The CDR3 here is CSVQPGQANYGYTF. CDR3 DNA sequence: TGCAGCGTCCAACCGGGACAGGCCAACTATGGCTACACCTTC.

The V and J genes are TRBV7-9 and TRBJ2-7; D possibly corresponds to TRBD2 (5 bases). From germline, CDR1 is SEHNR and CDR2 FQNEAQ (reference sequence). The ends were cut back, 1 base at V and 3 bases at J, with 10 bases in the middle. The CDR3 is 14 residues long. CDR3 coding DNA: TGTGCCAGCAGCTTAGAAAGCGGAATCTACGAGCAGTACTTC. Protein product: CASSLESGIYEQYF.

The chain uses TRBV2 and TRBJ2-2; D is uncertain. Germline CDR1 reads SNHLY; CDR2 reads FYNNEI. The CDR3 extends over 13 amino acids. V lost 7 bases to trimming and J lost 6 bases, with 12 bases between them. CDR3 sequence: CASMESYPGELFF. The CDR3 DNA sequence: TGTGCCAGCATGGAAAGCTATCCCGGGGAGCTGTTTTTT.